This is a list of T cell receptor beta chains from one sample in a study of blood T cell repertoires in COVID-19. The data were produced by immunoSEQ multiplex PCR, yet TCRdb's version contains in-frame clones alone and is incomplete. The sample has 60,000 to 85,000 clones, over 70% seen once. Specimen: peripheral blood. The receptors were gathered from a man aged 65-85 years who had recovered from COVID-19. Both conserved end residues are part of each CDR3. The D gene is left open where the match is weak. Rows give clone size only sometimes, using once, few, many, or a class for an expanded clone.

len | j_gene | abundance | d_gene | v_gene | CDR3aa | CDR3nt
12 | TRBJ2-5 | - | - | TRBV19 | CASSITGETQYF | TGTGCCAGTAGTATAACAGGGGAGACCCAGTACTTC
15 | TRBJ2-7 | - | - | TRBV30 | CAWSVLGGGPYEQYF | TGTGCCTGGAGTGTCCTAGGGGGGGGTCCCTACGAGCAGTACTTC
14 | TRBJ1-5 | - | - | TRBV7-9 | CASSPGGGNQPQHF | TGTGCCAGCAGCCCCGGGGGGGGCAATCAGCCCCAGCATTTT
16 | TRBJ2-1 | - | - | TRBV3-1/TRBV3-2 | CASSQAGVLPYNEQFF | TGTGCCAGCAGCCAAGCCGGGGTTCTACCCTACAATGAGCAGTTCTTC
14 | TRBJ1-5 | - | - | TRBV4-3 | CASSQDSGNQPQHF | TGCGCCAGCAGCCAAGATAGTGGCAATCAGCCCCAGCATTTT
13 | TRBJ2-3 | - | - | TRBV7-9 | CASSSQGTDTQYF | TGTGCCAGCAGCTCACAGGGTACAGATACGCAGTATTTT
15 | TRBJ2-1 | - | - | TRBV19 | CASRTSGVRDNEQFF | TGTGCCAGTAGGACCTCGGGGGTTAGGGACAATGAGCAGTTCTTC
18 | TRBJ2-6 | - | - | TRBV7-9 | CASSYNQATGSGANVLTF | TGTGCCAGCAGTTATAACCAGGCTACTGGGTCTGGGGCCAACGTCCTGACTTTC
15 | TRBJ2-7 | - | - | TRBV21-1 | CASRGDINRSYEQYF | TGTGCCAGCAGGGGGGACATTAACCGGTCCTACGAGCAGTACTTC
15 | TRBJ2-3 | - | TRBD1 | TRBV11-2 | CASIRDRGRTDTQYF | TGTGCCAGCATCCGGGACAGGGGGCGCACAGATACGCAGTATTTT
12 | TRBJ1-5 | once | - | TRBV12-3/TRBV12-4 | CASSGNYQPQHF | TGTGCCAGCAGTGGTAACTACCAGCCCCAGCATTTT
15 | TRBJ1-5 | - | - | TRBV19 | CASSPNREEDQPQHF | TGTGCCAGTAGCCCCAACAGGGAAGAGGATCAGCCCCAGCATTTT
16 | TRBJ2-1 | - | - | TRBV7-7 | CASSFGGMRSYNEQFF | TGTGCCAGCAGCTTTGGGGGGATGCGCTCCTACAATGAGCAGTTCTTC
14 | TRBJ2-5 | few | TRBD2 | TRBV10-3 | CAISGLARQETQYF | TGTGCCATCAGTGGACTAGCGCGGCAAGAGACCCAGTACTTC
18 | TRBJ2-1 | - | TRBD2 | TRBV5-1 | CASSPRLAGGRTYNEQFF | TGCGCCAGCAGCCCGAGACTAGCGGGAGGACGCACCTACAATGAGCAGTTCTTC
14 | TRBJ2-3 | - | - | TRBV4-2 | CASSQLEYTDTQYF | TGTGCCAGCAGCCAACTAGAATACACAGATACGCAGTATTTT
14 | TRBJ2-3 | - | TRBD2 | TRBV30 | CAWSVKRDLDTQYF | TGTGCCTGGAGTGTAAAGCGGGACTTAGATACGCAGTATTTT
16 | TRBJ2-3 | - | - | TRBV7-9 | CASSSPGTWSTDTQYF | TGTGCCAGCAGCTCTCCCGGGACATGGAGCACAGATACGCAGTATTTT
13 | TRBJ1-5 | few | - | TRBV24-1 | CATSDRRDQPQHF | TGTGCCACCAGTGATAGGAGGGATCAGCCCCAGCATTTT
14 | TRBJ1-2 | - | TRBD1 | TRBV28 | CASNRQGVVSGYTF | TGTGCCAGCAATCGACAGGGGGTAGTGTCGGGCTACACCTTC
16 | TRBJ1-6 | - | TRBD1 | TRBV5-6 | CASSSARDSYSSPLHF | TGTGCCAGCAGCTCCGCCCGGGACAGTTATAGTTCACCCCTCCACTTT
14 | TRBJ2-7 | - | - | TRBV2 | CASSGQLAGYEQYF | TGTGCCAGCAGCGGACAACTAGCCGGCTACGAGCAGTACTTC
16 | TRBJ1-6 | - | TRBD1 | TRBV27 | CASSFTGAGYNSPLHF | TGTGCCAGCAGTTTCACAGGGGCGGGGTATAATTCACCCCTCCACTTT
13 | TRBJ1-5 | few | - | TRBV10-1 | CASSYNSNQPQHF | TGCGCCAGCAGCTATAATAGCAATCAGCCCCAGCATTTT
14 | TRBJ1-5 | - | - | TRBV28 | CAIPGSTGNQPQHF | TGTGCCATCCCCGGGTCGACAGGTAATCAGCCCCAGCATTTT
17 | TRBJ1-5 | - | TRBD1 | TRBV19 | CASSRRGHTGVGQPQHF | TGTGCCAGTAGTCGTAGGGGCCACACAGGGGTGGGACAGCCCCAGCATTTT
15 | TRBJ2-2 | - | - | TRBV4-3 | CASSQEGARTGELFF | TGCGCCAGCAGCCAAGAAGGGGCTAGAACCGGGGAGCTGTTTTTT
17 | TRBJ1-1 | once | TRBD1 | TRBV9 | CASSVGTGALMNTEAFF | TGTGCCAGCAGCGTAGGGACAGGAGCTCTCATGAACACTGAAGCTTTCTTT
19 | TRBJ1-1 | few | TRBD1 | TRBV3-1/TRBV3-2 | CASSQPLGQGRGMNTEAFF | TGTGCCAGCAGCCAACCTCTCGGACAGGGAAGAGGGATGAACACTGAAGCTTTCTTT
15 | TRBJ2-2 | - | - | TRBV19 | CASSSGGGRTGELFF | TGTGCCAGTAGTTCCGGGGGAGGACGCACCGGGGAGCTGTTTTTT
19 | TRBJ2-7 | - | TRBD1 | TRBV19 | CASSMTGLPSPAPNYEQYF | TGTGCCAGTAGTATGACAGGGTTACCATCACCTGCCCCAAACTACGAGCAGTACTTC
15 | TRBJ1-3 | - | - | TRBV6-5 | CASSFQGPRANTIYF | TGTGCCAGCAGTTTCCAGGGCCCTCGTGCAAACACCATATATTTT
14 | TRBJ1-2 | - | TRBD1 | TRBV27 | CASWDRASSWGYTF | TGTGCCAGCTGGGACAGGGCCAGTTCGTGGGGCTACACCTTC
16 | TRBJ2-7 | - | TRBD1 | TRBV19 | CASSTTPGQLPYEQYF | TGTGCCAGTAGTACCACCCCGGGACAGCTTCCCTACGAGCAGTACTTC
14 | TRBJ1-1 | - | - | TRBV25-1 | CASSERGTGPEAFF | TGTGCCAGCAGTGAGCGCGGCACAGGGCCTGAAGCTTTCTTT
13 | TRBJ2-7 | - | - | TRBV13 | CASSPGVSYEQYF | TGTGCCAGCAGTCCCGGGGTTTCCTACGAGCAGTACTTC
14 | TRBJ1-1 | - | TRBD1 | TRBV5-1 | CASSPRDSITEAFF | TGCGCCAGCAGCCCCCGGGACAGCATCACTGAAGCTTTCTTT
17 | TRBJ2-1 | - | TRBD1 | TRBV9 | CASSVATGTGVYNEQFF | TGTGCCAGCAGCGTAGCCACCGGGACAGGAGTTTACAATGAGCAGTTCTTC
13 | TRBJ1-6 | - | TRBD1 | TRBV30 | CAWNRDSYSPLHF | TGTGCCTGGAACCGGGACAGCTATTCACCCCTCCACTTT
14 | TRBJ1-2 | - | - | TRBV19 | CASSTGRGSGGYTF | TGTGCCAGTAGTACCGGTAGGGGAAGTGGAGGCTACACCTTC
12 | TRBJ2-3 | - | - | TRBV7-9 | CASILQADTQYF | TGTGCCAGCATCCTCCAGGCAGATACGCAGTATTTT
13 | TRBJ1-2 | - | TRBD1 | TRBV12-3/TRBV12-4 | CASRLGTGYGYTF | TGTGCCAGCAGACTAGGGACAGGCTATGGCTACACCTTC
13 | TRBJ1-2 | - | - | TRBV4-3 | CASSQAGNYGYTF | TGCGCCAGCAGCCAAGCCGGTAACTATGGCTACACCTTC
16 | TRBJ2-1 | - | - | TRBV7-3 | CASSLEGSSSYNEQFF | TGTGCCAGCAGCTTAGAGGGTTCAAGCTCCTACAATGAGCAGTTCTTC
16 | TRBJ2-5 | - | TRBD2 | TRBV7-9 | CASSIGETSGEETQYF | TGTGCCAGCAGCATAGGGGAGACTAGCGGGGAAGAGACCCAGTACTTC
14 | TRBJ1-6 | - | TRBD1 | TRBV7-2 | CASSPRQGGSPLHF | TGTGCCAGCAGCCCCCGACAGGGAGGTTCACCCCTCCACTTT
13 | TRBJ1-2 | - | - | TRBV28 | CASSGRGGYGYTF | TGTGCCAGCAGCGGGCGGGGGGGCTATGGCTACACCTTC
17 | TRBJ2-1 | - | TRBD2 | TRBV11-3 | CASSLGVSARGGNEQFF | TGTGCCAGCAGCTTAGGTGTTTCGGCGCGGGGGGGCAATGAGCAGTTCTTC
16 | TRBJ2-2 | - | - | TRBV9 | CASSVATEAPTGELFF | TGTGCCAGCAGCGTAGCTACCGAGGCTCCCACCGGGGAGCTGTTTTTT
13 | TRBJ1-1 | few | - | TRBV19 | CASSQVLNTEAFF | TGTGCCAGTAGTCAGGTCCTGAACACTGAAGCTTTCTTT
13 | TRBJ2-5 | - | - | TRBV5-1 | CASSPQGLETQYF | TGCGCCAGCAGCCCACAGGGATTGGAGACCCAGTACTTC
15 | TRBJ2-3 | - | - | TRBV5-6 | CASSFFGQGSDTQYF | TGTGCCAGCAGCTTTTTTGGCCAGGGCTCCGATACGCAGTATTTT
13 | TRBJ1-6 | - | TRBD1 | TRBV15 | CATAGTGGSPLHF | TGTGCCACCGCCGGGACAGGGGGTTCACCCCTCCACTTT
13 | TRBJ2-5 | - | TRBD1 | TRBV7-2 | CASNPTGTETQYF | TGTGCCAGCAACCCGACAGGGACGGAGACCCAGTACTTC
15 | TRBJ2-5 | - | TRBD1 | TRBV19 | CASSRGTGAKETQYF | TGTGCCAGTAGTAGGGGGACAGGGGCTAAAGAGACCCAGTACTTC